This T cell receptor (beta chain) was documented in a study of blood T cell repertoires in COVID-19. The wider study: Specimens from acute and convalescent COVID-19 originated in the United States, Italy and Spain. From T cells, B-cell-depleted T cells, or PBMCs came the material, which was cDNA or gDNA.

J was trimmed by 4 bases and V by 8 bases; bases with no gene match: 8. Germline V lookup: CDR1 SGHVT, CDR2 SQSDAQ. CDR3 length: 16 residues. Per the original data handling: Amplification of reference gene primers was used by the study to estimate nucleated cell counts. Clones were sequenced by immunoSEQ multiplex PCR, and TCRdb holds only the in-frame ones, with some missing. V and J calls and clone size come straight from that table; D and trimming were deduced from the DNA. This table has about 150,000 clones, over 70% appearing once. The TCR originated in a human donor in a cohort sampled during active COVID-19. The sequenced sample was peripheral blood. The V gene is TRBV7-4, the J gene TRBJ2-3; the match to TRBD2 covers 14 bases. The CDR3 sequence: CASRNLTSGRADTQYF. The DNA of the CDR3 is TGTGCCAGCCGGAACCTGACTAGCGGGAGGGCAGATACGCAGTATTTT.